A single sample is the source of the 10 T cell receptor beta chains below, sequenced in a study of tumor-infiltrating lymphocytes in primary liver carcinoma. With roughly 540 ng total RNA as template and a constant-region primer, TCR beta cDNA was made. Slightly modified ARM-PCR, run as three nested multiplex PCR rounds, produced the TCR beta libraries. Rounds one and two of PCR, each of roughly 10 cycles, were primed with TRBV1-TRBV30 forward primers and a C-beta reverse primer. TCRdb reprocessed the multiplex PCR reads via MiXCR and lists one record per CDR3 protein. The sample shows more than 30,000 distinct CDR3 sequences, roughly 80% of them seen only once. For each extraction, RNA and DNA were obtained together from about 19-30 mg of unsorted bulk tissue. What was sequenced was tumor-adjacent normal liver tissue. Receptors originate from a man aged 40-49 years with primary liver carcinoma and hepatitis B virus infection.

As concerns this clonotype: The junction and the germline gene differ at one end; a read error may be behind it. The chain combines TRBV6-1 with TRBJ2-1, with D tentatively TRBD2 (6 bases). The CDR3 runs 15 residues. Per the germline V gene, CDR1 is MNHNS and CDR2 is SASEGT. Here the CDR3 reads CASTGLAEAGNERFF. CDR3 nucleotides: TGTGCCAGCACCGGATTAGCGGAAGCGGGTAATGAGCGGTTCTTC.

With regard to this clonotype: The conserved phenylalanine or tryptophan normally closing the CDR3 is absent here, so this likely arose from a read error. This sequence joins TRBV5-1 and TRBJ2-5, with 13 bases matching TRBD2. The germline V gene encodes CDR1 SGHRS and CDR2 YFSETQ. The CDR3 loop spans 17 amino acids. J gave up 2 bases and V 3 bases, and 7 bases lay outside the gene matches. As DNA, the CDR3 is TGCGCCAGCAGCTCATACGGACTAGCGGGGGAGCAAGAGACCCAGTACTCC. Encoded protein: CASSSYGLAGEQETQYS.

For this clonotype: Given the absence of the conserved phenylalanine or tryptophan at the CDR3 end, a read error is likely. No DNA is shown, since the ends of the CDR3 on it are uncertain; the CDR3 is the one TCRdb lists. J is TRBJ2-5 and V is TRBV6-1; the D call TRBD2 from the table was never checked on the DNA. From its first to its last residue, the CDR3 has 12 amino acids. Germline V gene sequence: CDR1 MNHNS, CDR2 SASEGT. CDR3 amino acids: CASSLLAGPFYS.

The chain has TRBV20-1 and TRBJ2-1; tentatively, D is TRBD1 (9 bases). V was clipped by 3 bases and J by 10 bases, with 28 bases between them. The CDR3 totals 17 residues. CDR1 is DFQATT and CDR2 is SNEGSKA in the germline V gene (reference sequence). CDR3 coding DNA: TGCAGTGCTAGCAAAACAGGACAGGGGACGTTAGCGGGAGAGCAGTTCTTC. Its translation: CSASKTGQGTLAGEQFF.

As to this clonotype: The junction differs from germline at one of its ends, possibly a read error. The chain is built from TRBV6-5 and TRBJ2-6; 7 bases align to TRBD1. Germline V gene sequence: CDR1 MNHEY, CDR2 SVGAGI. CDR3 size: 17 residues. In nucleotides, the CDR3 is TGTGTCAGCAGCTACTCGCAGGGGGTTTCTGGGGCCAACGTCCTGACTTTC. This sequence encodes CVSSYSQGVSGANVLTF.

The genes are TRBV28 and TRBJ2-6; the match to TRBD1 covers 7 bases. The CDR3 length is 16 residues. The ends lost 7 bases at V and 16 bases at J; junction bases unmatched: 22. Germline CDR1 MDHEN, CDR2 SYDVKM. In DNA form, the CDR3 reads TGTGCCAGCACTAACAGGGGTAACTCTGGAGCCAACCTTCTGACTTTC. Protein product: CASTNRGNSGANLLTF.

On this clonotype itself: This CDR3 is missing its conserved last phenylalanine or tryptophan, likely due to a read error. The CDR3 region has the DNA TGTGACAGCAGATTCGGACTAGCGGGGTCCTACGAGCAGTACTCC. Encoded protein: CDSRFGLAGSYEQYS. The chain is built from TRBV5-6 and TRBJ2-7; 12 nucleotides line up with TRBD2. The CDR3 runs to 15 residues. The germline V gene encodes CDR1 SGHDT and CDR2 YYEEEE.

The chain combines TRBV6-6 with TRBJ2-7; unclear D gene. The CDR3 is made up of 12 amino acids. CDR1 and CDR2 (germline): MNHNY, SVGAGI (reference sequence). With 6 bases removed from V and 6 bases from J, the gap between germline ends came to 12 bases. The CDR3 DNA reads TGTGCCAGCAGCCCAGGAGCGAGCGAGCAGTACTTC. It encodes CASSPGASEQYF.

By share, this clonotype ranks as medium-sized (0.01 to 0.1%). The rearrangement links TRBV29-1 to TRBJ2-3, with D hard to call. CDR3 size: 12 residues. CDR1 and CDR2 from the germline V gene are SQVTM and ANQGSEA. Trimming removed 3 bases from V and 5 bases from J, with 9 bases in between. This chain's CDR3 is CSVETPGDTQYF. For the CDR3, the DNA is TGCAGCGTTGAGACTCCAGGAGATACGCAGTATTTT.

Remarks on this clonotype: Mismatch with germline at one junction end may stem from a read error. The chain employs TRBV5-1 and TRBJ2-3, with TRBD2 as a possible D gene (5 bases). The CDR3 runs 16 residues. CDR1 SGHRS and CDR2 YFSETQ come from the germline V gene. The CDR3 DNA sequence: TGCGCCAGCAGCTCCGAGGGCAGATCTAGTACAGATACGCGGTATTTT. Encoded protein: CASSSEGRSSTDTRYF.